These T cell receptor beta chains were read from a single sample in a study of T cells after yellow fever vaccination. TCRdb re-called the 5' RACE reads with MiXCR, one entry per CDR3 protein. The sample records approximately 300,000 distinct CDR3 sequences, over 10% being singletons. This sample comprised CD4+ T cells sorted from PBMCs, obtained 45 days after the yellow fever booster vaccination. Source of these receptors: a man aged 25-45 years who received the YFV17D yellow fever vaccine. CDR3s include the opening cysteine and the closing phenylalanine or tryptophan. The order of the fields is J gene, clone size, V gene, D gene, CDR3 DNA, CDR3 protein. D genes are given only for firm matches. Some rows mark clone size as missing; the rest say once, few, many or name a class of expanded clone.

j_call: TRBJ2-3
clone_size: few
v_call: TRBV15
d_call: TRBD2
cdr3_nt: TGTGCCACCAGCGCCCGTAGCGGGGCTAGCACAGATACGCAGTATTTT
cdr3_aa: CATSARSGASTDTQYF

j_call: TRBJ2-1
clone_size: few
v_call: TRBV12-3/TRBV12-4
d_call: NA
cdr3_nt: TGTGCCAGCAGTTTTGACGGGAATTCCTACAATGAGCAGTTCTTC
cdr3_aa: CASSFDGNSYNEQFF

j_call: TRBJ2-2
clone_size: few
v_call: TRBV18
d_call: NA
cdr3_nt: TGTGCCAGCTCCGAAGCGACCGGGGAGCTGTTTTTT
cdr3_aa: CASSEATGELFF

j_call: TRBJ2-6
clone_size: few
v_call: TRBV7-8
d_call: NA
cdr3_nt: TGTGCCAGCAGCTTAGAGGGTAACTCTGGGGCCAACGTCCTGACTTTC
cdr3_aa: CASSLEGNSGANVLTF

j_call: TRBJ1-6
clone_size: few
v_call: TRBV4-3
d_call: TRBD1
cdr3_nt: TGCGCCAGCAGCCAAGGCCTCCGGGACAGAGAGTATTCACCCCTCCACTTT
cdr3_aa: CASSQGLRDREYSPLHF

j_call: TRBJ2-7
clone_size: NA
v_call: TRBV7-2
d_call: TRBD2
cdr3_nt: TGTGCCAGCACAAAAACAGGGACTAGCGGGCTTTACGAGCAGTACTTC
cdr3_aa: CASTKTGTSGLYEQYF

j_call: TRBJ2-2
clone_size: NA
v_call: TRBV19
d_call: NA
cdr3_nt: TGTGCCAGTTATGGACACACGAACACCGGGGAGCTGTTTTTT
cdr3_aa: CASYGHTNTGELFF

j_call: TRBJ1-4
clone_size: NA
v_call: TRBV12-3/TRBV12-4
d_call: NA
cdr3_nt: TGTGCCAGCAGTCGTAATGAGGGGGGGCGCAAAAAACTGTTTTTT
cdr3_aa: CASSRNEGGRKKLFF

j_call: TRBJ2-5
clone_size: few
v_call: TRBV20-1
d_call: TRBD2
cdr3_nt: TGCAGTGCGCCGAGGACTAGCGGGAATCAAGAGACCCAGTACTTC
cdr3_aa: CSAPRTSGNQETQYF

j_call: TRBJ2-7
clone_size: NA
v_call: TRBV7-3
d_call: NA
cdr3_nt: TGTGCCAGCAGCTTAGTGGTCGGGAGCGAGCAGTACTTC
cdr3_aa: CASSLVVGSEQYF

j_call: TRBJ2-3
clone_size: few
v_call: TRBV12-3/TRBV12-4
d_call: NA
cdr3_nt: TGTGCCAGCAGTTTCCGTTCCGTTAGTGGCACAGATACGCAGTATTTT
cdr3_aa: CASSFRSVSGTDTQYF

j_call: TRBJ1-4
clone_size: few
v_call: TRBV10-3
d_call: NA
cdr3_nt: TGTGCCATCAGGGACGGTGCAACTAATGAAAAACTGTTTTTT
cdr3_aa: CAIRDGATNEKLFF

j_call: TRBJ1-5
clone_size: few
v_call: TRBV20-1
d_call: TRBD1
cdr3_nt: TGCAGTGCCCCCGACAGGGGTAAGGGGCCCAATCAGCCCCAGCATTTT
cdr3_aa: CSAPDRGKGPNQPQHF

j_call: TRBJ1-1
clone_size: NA
v_call: TRBV20-1
d_call: NA
cdr3_nt: TGCAGTGCGCAGAGGTCTTCGGGCCCGCCGGGTTTCTTT
cdr3_aa: CSAQRSSGPPGFF

j_call: TRBJ1-1
clone_size: NA
v_call: TRBV10-3
d_call: NA
cdr3_nt: TGTGCCATCAGTGAGTTATCAGCAAACACTGAAGCTTTCTTT
cdr3_aa: CAISELSANTEAFF

j_call: TRBJ2-3
clone_size: many
v_call: TRBV7-6
d_call: TRBD2
cdr3_nt: TGTGCCAGCAGCTACATAGGTACTAGCGGGACAGATACGCAGTATTTT
cdr3_aa: CASSYIGTSGTDTQYF

j_call: TRBJ2-7
clone_size: many
v_call: TRBV19
d_call: NA
cdr3_nt: TGTGCCAGTAGCCTTGGAGGGGGATCCTACGAGCAGTACTTC
cdr3_aa: CASSLGGGSYEQYF

j_call: TRBJ2-3
clone_size: NA
v_call: TRBV24-1
d_call: NA
cdr3_nt: TGTGCCACCAGTGGAGGGGATACGCAGTATTTT
cdr3_aa: CATSGGDTQYF